These 6 T cell receptor beta chains share one sample of origin, sequenced in a study of breast tumors, draining lymph nodes, adjacent tissues. TCRdb re-called the multiplex PCR reads with MiXCR, one entry per CDR3 protein. The sample has approximately 210,000 distinct CDR3 sequences, less than 40% seen once. Breast cancer patients provided tissue from their axillary draining lymph nodes. Specimen: axillary lymph node tissue. Receptor source: a female donor with breast cancer. Some clones in this sample may be carry-over from other donors' samples.

This clonotype appeared many times. The gene calls are TRBV27 and TRBJ1-2; TRBD1 agrees at 7 bases. Germline trimming cut 6 bases from V and 3 bases from J; bases unmatched to any gene: 7. This CDR3 has 14 amino acids. Germline V CDR1 and CDR2: MNHEY, SMNVEV (reference sequence). This CDR3 is CASRPGQTDYGYTF. CDR3 DNA: TGTGCCAGCAGACCGGGACAGACAGACTATGGCTACACCTTC.

This clonotype occurred many times. The chain links TRBV20-1 to TRBJ2-1; TRBD2 matches 7 bases. In germline, CDR1 is DFQATT, CDR2 SNEGSKA (reference sequence). The CDR3 totals 15 residues. Unmatched junction bases numbered 11, after V lost 5 bases and J lost 4 bases. The CDR3 DNA reads as TGCAGTGCTGTACGCATTAGCGGGTCTTACAATGAGCAGTTCTTC. Translation: CSAVRISGSYNEQFF.

In its sample, this clonotype was seen many times. The chain employs TRBV6-5 and TRBJ2-7, with TRBD2 as a possible D gene (6 bases). The CDR3 is made up of 13 amino acids. The V end was cut by 0 bases, the J end by 5 bases, with 8 bases between. Germline loops: CDR1 MNHEY, CDR2 SVGAGI. The CDR3 DNA reads as TGTGCCAGCAGTTACTCGTGGGGGGACGAGCAGTACTTC. Translating gives CASSYSWGDEQYF.

The chain joins TRBV20-1 to TRBJ1-1, with 7 positions matching TRBD1. The length of the CDR3 is 13 residues. Per germline, CDR1 DFQATT and CDR2 SNEGSKA (reference sequence). V lost 5 bases to trimming and J lost 0 bases; unmatched junction nucleotides: 3. CDR3 DNA: TGCAGTGCTGGGGACAGTCTGAACACTGAAGCTTTCTTT. It yields the protein CSAGDSLNTEAFF.

This clonotype was detected only a few times. The rearrangement links TRBV19 to TRBJ1-3; 8 bases match TRBD1. The CDR3 extends over 15 amino acids. Trimming cost V 5 bases and J 2 bases; bases outside gene matches: 5. Germline-derived CDR1 and CDR2 are LNHDA and SQIVND (reference sequence). The CDR3 DNA sequence: TGTGCCAGTAGTCCCACGACAGGGGCTGGAAACACCATATATTTT. Translating it yields CASSPTTGAGNTIYF.

This clonotype was counted between two and nine times. The genes are TRBV18 and TRBJ2-2; TRBD1 aligns across 9 bases. This CDR3 contains 14 residues. Germline assignment: CDR1 KGHSH and CDR2 LQKENI. The J segment lost 1 base and the V segment lost 9 bases, leaving 3 bases of the junction unmatched. CDR3 DNA sequence: TGTGCCAGTCGACAGGGGGTGAACACCGGGGAGCTGTTTTTT. Translating gives CASRQGVNTGELFF.